These T cell receptor beta chains were read from a single sample in a study of a mutant IDH1 vaccine in newly diagnosed glioma. Antigens of these TCRs are unknown. Produced via immunoSEQ multiplex PCR; TCRdb's table is partial and in-frame only. The sample lists 50,000 to 70,000 clones, 85% to 90% occurring once. Sample: PBMCs, taken from a glioma patient whose treatment included an IDH1 peptide vaccine. These TCRs come from a man aged 35 to 55 with glioma. Each CDR3 is given with its conserved first and last residue. D genes are given only for firm matches. Clone size is not always given. Where it is, it says once, few, many or a class for expanded clones.

d_call: NA; v_call: TRBV10-3; clone_size: NA; j_call: TRBJ1-1; cdr3_aa: CAISEAATSTEAFF; cdr3_nt: TGTGCCATCAGTGAGGCGGCGACCAGCACTGAAGCTTTCTTT
d_call: NA; v_call: TRBV5-1; clone_size: once; j_call: TRBJ1-2; cdr3_aa: CASSSPGREEGYGYTF; cdr3_nt: TGCGCCAGCAGCTCCCCGGGACGGGAAGAGGGCTATGGCTACACCTTC
d_call: NA; v_call: TRBV12-5; clone_size: once; j_call: TRBJ2-2; cdr3_aa: CASGFGGPGELFF; cdr3_nt: TGTGCTAGTGGCTTTGGGGGCCCCGGGGAGCTGTTTTTT
d_call: NA; v_call: TRBV20-1; clone_size: NA; j_call: TRBJ1-2; cdr3_aa: CSASEGYGYTF; cdr3_nt: TGCAGTGCTAGTGAGGGGTATGGCTACACCTTC
d_call: NA; v_call: TRBV11-1; clone_size: NA; j_call: TRBJ1-2; cdr3_aa: CASSPDHSYGYTF; cdr3_nt: TGTGCCAGCAGCCCTGACCACTCATATGGCTACACCTTC
d_call: TRBD2; v_call: TRBV7-2; clone_size: NA; j_call: TRBJ2-2; cdr3_aa: CASSIPAGGPTGELFF; cdr3_nt: TGTGCCAGCAGTATCCCAGCGGGAGGGCCCACCGGGGAGCTGTTTTTT
d_call: NA; v_call: TRBV7-9; clone_size: NA; j_call: TRBJ1-2; cdr3_aa: CASSPAPGGSVGYTF; cdr3_nt: TGTGCCAGCAGCCCAGCCCCGGGGGGATCGGTTGGCTACACCTTC
d_call: TRBD1; v_call: TRBV11-2; clone_size: NA; j_call: TRBJ1-1; cdr3_aa: CASSLESQGVLEAFF; cdr3_nt: TGTGCCAGCAGCTTAGAGTCACAGGGGGTACTTGAAGCTTTCTTT
d_call: TRBD1; v_call: TRBV25-1; clone_size: NA; j_call: TRBJ1-2; cdr3_aa: CASSEGTGGAYGYTF; cdr3_nt: TGTGCCAGCAGTGAGGGGACAGGGGGCGCCTATGGCTACACCTTC
d_call: NA; v_call: TRBV27; clone_size: once; j_call: TRBJ1-1; cdr3_aa: CASSRQALNTEAFF; cdr3_nt: TGTGCCAGCAGCCGCCAAGCCTTGAACACTGAAGCTTTCTTT
d_call: TRBD1; v_call: TRBV19; clone_size: NA; j_call: TRBJ1-4; cdr3_aa: CASSMRDSRHKLFF; cdr3_nt: TGTGCCAGTAGTATGCGGGACAGCCGTCATAAACTGTTTTTT
d_call: TRBD1; v_call: TRBV29-1; clone_size: NA; j_call: TRBJ1-2; cdr3_aa: CSVVYPRGPEGYTF; cdr3_nt: TGCAGCGTCGTTTATCCCAGGGGGCCGGAGGGCTACACCTTC
d_call: NA; v_call: TRBV7-8; clone_size: once; j_call: TRBJ1-5; cdr3_aa: CASSLETALSNQPQHF; cdr3_nt: TGTGCCAGCAGCTTAGAGACAGCACTTAGCAATCAGCCCCAGCATTTT
d_call: NA; v_call: TRBV5-1; clone_size: NA; j_call: TRBJ2-7; cdr3_aa: CASSWGLLTYEQYF; cdr3_nt: TGCGCCAGCAGCTGGGGACTCCTAACCTACGAGCAGTACTTC
d_call: NA; v_call: TRBV11-3; clone_size: NA; j_call: TRBJ1-1; cdr3_aa: CASSLVQGTEAFF; cdr3_nt: TGTGCCAGCAGCCTGGTACAGGGCACTGAAGCTTTCTTT
d_call: NA; v_call: TRBV5-6; clone_size: NA; j_call: TRBJ2-7; cdr3_aa: CASSLAGYNEQYF; cdr3_nt: TGTGCCAGCAGCTTGGCAGGGTACAACGAGCAGTACTTC
d_call: NA; v_call: TRBV6-5; clone_size: NA; j_call: TRBJ1-1; cdr3_aa: CASSYGGRNTEAFF; cdr3_nt: TGTGCCAGCAGTTACGGGGGGAGGAACACTGAAGCTTTCTTT
d_call: NA; v_call: TRBV18; clone_size: NA; j_call: TRBJ1-2; cdr3_aa: CASSPPNGYSYGYTF; cdr3_nt: TGTGCCAGCTCACCACCGAATGGGTATAGCTATGGCTACACCTTC
d_call: NA; v_call: TRBV7-6; clone_size: few; j_call: TRBJ2-2; cdr3_aa: CASSLGQSGELFF; cdr3_nt: TGTGCCAGCAGCTTAGGGCAGTCCGGGGAGCTGTTTTTT
d_call: NA; v_call: TRBV4-1; clone_size: NA; j_call: TRBJ2-1; cdr3_aa: CASSHRGRNISYNEQFF; cdr3_nt: TGCGCCAGCAGTCATCGTGGTCGAAACATCTCCTACAATGAGCAGTTCTTC
d_call: TRBD2; v_call: TRBV7-3; clone_size: NA; j_call: TRBJ2-7; cdr3_aa: CASSLGLAGPSYEQYF; cdr3_nt: TGTGCCAGCAGCTTAGGGCTAGCGGGGCCCTCCTACGAGCAGTACTTC
d_call: TRBD1; v_call: TRBV7-3; clone_size: NA; j_call: TRBJ1-1; cdr3_aa: CASTGQGITEAFF; cdr3_nt: TGTGCCAGCACCGGACAGGGAATTACTGAAGCTTTCTTT
d_call: NA; v_call: TRBV7-9; clone_size: NA; j_call: TRBJ2-7; cdr3_aa: CASKGSYEQYF; cdr3_nt: TGTGCCAGCAAGGGTTCCTACGAGCAGTACTTC